The present TCR beta chain was sequenced within a study of T cells after yellow fever vaccination. Study context: Libraries from low-cell-number fractions were prepared with the SMART-Seq v4 Ultra Low Input RNA kit. Findings and limits, study-wide: The CD4 compartment and the CD8 compartment contained a small share of clonotypes in common. Reappearance after the booster was observed for most primary-vaccination clones (roughly 97% CD4, almost 90% CD8).

Trimming took off 5 bases at V and 6 bases at J, with 19 bases between the two ends. CDR1 KGHSH and CDR2 LQKENI come from the germline V gene. This CDR3 comprises 16 residues. Each CDR3 protein is one row after TCRdb ran MiXCR on the 5' RACE reads. The data show 450,000 to 600,000 distinct CDR3 sequences, with roughly 17% seen just once and roughly 17% held by the top ten. This clonotype was seen a few times. What it recognizes is unknown. This sequence joins TRBV18 and TRBJ1-4; D unresolved. The sequence derives from a man aged 18 to 29 who received the YFV17D yellow fever vaccine. The sample was PBMCs, taken 5 to 6 days after the first yellow fever vaccination. In DNA, the CDR3 is TGTGCCAGCTCATCCATCCGAGGCAAGGGTGATGAAAAACTGTTTTTT. Its protein is CASSSIRGKGDEKLFF.